The next 10 T cell receptor beta chains were all read from a single sample in a study of blood T cell repertoires in COVID-19. The repertoire was sequenced with immunoSEQ multiplex PCR; TCRdb's copy has only in-frame clones and lacks some. The repertoire holds 85,000 to 120,000 clones, with around 73% as singletons. Sequences were obtained from peripheral blood. These receptors all stem from a man in his sixties with active or convalescent COVID-19.

V and J are TRBV11-3 and TRBJ2-3; 10 bases are shared with TRBD2. Losses at the gene ends were 5 bases for V and 2 bases for J; bases not matched to a gene: 16. This CDR3 is built from 19 residues. Germline CDR1 SGHNT, CDR2 YENEEA. The CDR3 sequence is CASSPGVAGGVIVTDTQYF. CDR3 DNA: TGTGCCAGCAGCCCGGGGGTAGCGGGAGGCGTCATCGTCACAGATACGCAGTATTTT. The variable domain in full, completed from reference TRBV11-3 and TRBJ2-3, reads EAGVVQSPRYKIIEKKQPVAFWCNPISGHNTLYWYLQNLGQGPELLIRYENEEAVDDSQLPKDRFSAERLKGVDSTLKIQPAELGDSAVYLCASSPGVAGGVIVTDTQYFGPGTRLTVL.

The rearrangement uses TRBV6-1 and TRBJ2-3, with 7 nucleotides matching TRBD2. CDR1 is MNHNS, CDR2 SASEGT, per germline. This CDR3 contains 12 residues. The trim removed 8 bases at V and 1 base at J, leaving 0 bases unmatched. The CDR3 bases are TGTGCCAGCGGGGGGGGCACAGATACGCAGTATTTT. Residues: CASGGGTDTQYF.

This chain uses TRBV24-1 with TRBJ2-1, with 8 bases lining up with TRBD1. This CDR3 has 14 residues. Trimming at V came to 4 bases and at J to 5 bases, leaving 3 bases not matched to a gene. Germline V gives CDR1 KGHDR, CDR2 SFDVKD. CDR3 loop: CATSDRGRNNEQFF. CDR3 sequence (DNA): TGTGCCACCAGTGACAGGGGGCGTAACAATGAGCAGTTCTTC.

The V and J genes are TRBV7-8 and TRBJ2-5, with 8 bases identical to TRBD2. Germline V lookup: CDR1 SGHVS, CDR2 FQNEAQ. The CDR3 has 17 amino acids. Trimming removed 3 bases from V and 1 base from J; junction bases left unmatched: 10. DNA for the CDR3: TGTGCCAGCAGCTTGGGTCCGGGGGGGCCCCTCCAAGAGACCCAGTACTTC. This gives the protein CASSLGPGGPLQETQYF.

The chain carries TRBV2 and TRBJ2-5; 14 bases agree with TRBD2. The CDR3 contains 21 residues. The V and J ends lost 5 bases and 1 base, in that order; junction bases with no gene match: 18. Germline V gene data show CDR1 as SNHLY and CDR2 as FYNNEI. The CDR3 loop is CASSSPTRGTSGRGGQETQYF. CDR3 in DNA: TGTGCCAGCAGTTCACCCACCCGCGGGACTAGCGGGAGAGGGGGCCAAGAGACCCAGTACTTC.

This chain links TRBV30 with TRBJ2-7; TRBD1 might be the D (6 bases). V gave up 4 bases and J gave up 5 bases, with 12 bases separating them. This CDR3 is built from 12 residues. Germline-derived CDR1 and CDR2 are GTSNPN and SVGIG (reference sequence). The CDR3 is CAWTPGAHEQYF. In nucleotides, the CDR3 is TGTGCCTGGACCCCAGGGGCCCACGAGCAGTACTTC.

This clone was counted many times. The chain carries TRBV7-9 and TRBJ2-1; D uncertain. V gave up 4 bases and J gave up 15 bases, with 16 bases separating them. Germline CDR1 is SEHNR and CDR2 is FQNEAQ (reference sequence). The CDR3 sequence is 12 residues long. Here the CDR3 reads CASSSGSAARFF. CDR3 DNA: TGTGCCAGCAGCTCCGGGTCCGCGGCACGGTTCTTC.

The chain joins TRBV27 to TRBJ1-2; 11 bases fit TRBD1. Trimming removed 6 bases from V and 4 bases from J; junction bases left unmatched: 10. The CDR3 runs 16 residues. CDR1 is MNHEY, CDR2 SMNVEV, per germline (reference sequence). DNA of the CDR3: TGTGCCAGCAGCTGGACAGGGGGCTTATCGACCTATGGCTACACCTTC. Amino acid sequence: CASSWTGGLSTYGYTF.

The V gene is TRBV19, the J gene TRBJ2-1, with 9 nucleotides matching TRBD2. With V trimmed by 3 bases and J by 8 bases, 5 bases remained unmatched. CDR3 size: 14 residues. CDR1 LNHDA and CDR2 SQIVND come from the germline V gene (reference sequence). This CDR3 is CASSILSGSDEQFF. The CDR3 DNA reads as TGTGCCAGTAGTATTCTTAGCGGGAGTGATGAGCAGTTCTTC.

The chain joins TRBV5-8 to TRBJ2-5; D might be TRBD2 (6 bases). Trimming shortened V by 5 bases and J by 8 bases, and 19 bases separated the two germline ends. The CDR3 extends over 14 amino acids. Germline V gene data show CDR1 as SGHTS and CDR2 as YDEGEE. CDR3 loop: CASRSAGTGVTQYF. The CDR3 nucleotides read TGTGCCAGCAGGTCTGCCGGGACGGGAGTAACCCAGTACTTC.